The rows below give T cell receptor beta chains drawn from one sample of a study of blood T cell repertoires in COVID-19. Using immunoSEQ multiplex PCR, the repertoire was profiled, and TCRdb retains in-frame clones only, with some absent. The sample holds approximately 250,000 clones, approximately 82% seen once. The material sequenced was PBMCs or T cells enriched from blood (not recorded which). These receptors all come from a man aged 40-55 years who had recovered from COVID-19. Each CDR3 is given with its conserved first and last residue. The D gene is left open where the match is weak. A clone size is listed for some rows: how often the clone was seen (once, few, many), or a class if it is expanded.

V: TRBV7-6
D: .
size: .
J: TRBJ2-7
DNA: TGTGCCAGCAGCGACAGTTTCTACGAGCAGTACTTC
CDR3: CASSDSFYEQYF

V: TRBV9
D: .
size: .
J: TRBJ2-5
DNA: TGTGCCAGCAGCGTAGATCGGGTGGAGACCCAGTACTTC
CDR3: CASSVDRVETQYF

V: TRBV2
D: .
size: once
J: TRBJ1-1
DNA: TGTGCCAGCAGTGAAGTCCCACGGGGGAACACTGAAGCTTTCTTT
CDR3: CASSEVPRGNTEAFF

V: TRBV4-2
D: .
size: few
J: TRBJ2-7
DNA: TGTGCCAGCAGCCAAGTAAGCCGGGATAACTACGAGCAGTACTTC
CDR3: CASSQVSRDNYEQYF

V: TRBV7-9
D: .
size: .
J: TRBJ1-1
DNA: TGTGCCAGCAGCTTACCCCGGGGCCTTCCAGGGGAGACTGAAGCTTTCTTT
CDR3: CASSLPRGLPGETEAFF

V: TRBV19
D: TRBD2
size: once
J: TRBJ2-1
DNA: TGTGCCAGTAGTATAGATCTAGCGGGAGAAAGTGAGCAGTTCTTC
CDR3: CASSIDLAGESEQFF

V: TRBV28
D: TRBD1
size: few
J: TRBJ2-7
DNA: TGTGCCAGCAGTTTAATGGGCGCCTCCCCGGGACAGGGTCGTAACGAGCAGTACTTC
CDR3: CASSLMGASPGQGRNEQYF

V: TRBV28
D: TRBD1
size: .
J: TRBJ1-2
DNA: TGTGCCAGCAGTTTGGGGACAGGGTACGGCTATGGCTACACCTTC
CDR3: CASSLGTGYGYGYTF

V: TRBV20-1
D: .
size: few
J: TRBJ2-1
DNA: TGCAGTGCTAGTTTTAATACAGCGGGCTCATACAATGAGCAGTTCTTC
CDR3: CSASFNTAGSYNEQFF

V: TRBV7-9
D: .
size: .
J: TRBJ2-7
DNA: TGTGCCAGCAGCTTAGGGGCAGGGCCGTACGAGCAGTACTTC
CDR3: CASSLGAGPYEQYF

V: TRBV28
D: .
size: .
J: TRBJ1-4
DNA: TGTGCCAGCAGTTTCGGAGGGTTGGGGGAAAAACTGTTTTTT
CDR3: CASSFGGLGEKLFF

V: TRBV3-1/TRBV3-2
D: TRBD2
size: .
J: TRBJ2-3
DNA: TGTGCCAGCCCTCCCGGGACTAGCGGGGGGGCCGGCACAGATACGCAGTATTTT
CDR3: CASPPGTSGGAGTDTQYF

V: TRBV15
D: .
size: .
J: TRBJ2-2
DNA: TGTGCCACCAGCAGAGAGAGGACACAAAACACCGGGGAGCTGTTTTTT
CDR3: CATSRERTQNTGELFF

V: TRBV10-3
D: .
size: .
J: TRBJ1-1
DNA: TGTGCCACCTTGGGGCAGACCGACACTGAAGCTTTCTTT
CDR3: CATLGQTDTEAFF